This TCR beta chain was profiled in a study of shared clonotypes between healthy human individuals. Profiling relied on immunoSEQ multiplex PCR, and the TCRdb table lists in-frame clones only, not all of them. The profile covers some 1,600,000 clones, with 98% appearing a single time and around 0.45% taken by the ten largest. This CDR3 contains 15 residues. Germline CDR1 and CDR2: SEHNR and FQNEAQ (reference sequence). Trimming cost V 5 bases and J 5 bases, with 15 bases left between them. J is TRBJ2-2 and V is TRBV7-9; possible D gene TRBD2, 7 bases. The sequence derives from a man younger than 40 in good health. The sequenced material came from naive CD4+ T cells sorted from blood. Subset specified: CD45RA+ positively selected. The DNA for the CDR3 is TGTGCCAGCAGCCCAAAGGGGGGGCGGACCGGGGAGCTGTTTTTT. Residues: CASSPKGGRTGELFF.